Here is one T cell receptor (beta chain) with its context. Antigen unknown. These data originate in a study of cytomegalovirus exposure and HLA in healthy donors. On the study more broadly: A data release that came early held approximately 85 million unique TCRs from HLA-typed donors. Regarding the study as a whole: Later work showed greater clonal expansion in HLA-associated TCR beta chains than in equally common others. Across donors, presence/absence analyses took sequencing depth to be roughly uniform.

The CDR3 totals 15 residues. PCR used 60 Vbeta primers and 13 Jbeta primers. Repertoires were generated with immunoSEQ multiplex PCR, while TCRdb's copy carries only in-frame clones and drops some. Seen in this sample are about 140,000 clones; the ten most common clones hold around 2.2%. The specimen was PBMCs. This receptor was identified in a woman aged 18-29 years in good health and CMV-seronegative. J is TRBJ2-7 and V is TRBV21-1; whether TRBD2, the table's D call, matches the DNA was not checked. TRBV21-1 is an annotated pseudogene. In DNA form, the CDR3 reads TGTGCCAGCAGCAAAGGTGGAGCGGGAGCCTACGAGCAGTACTTC. Encoded protein: CASSKGGAGAYEQYF.